Below are 20 T cell receptor beta chains sequenced from a single sample in a study of cytomegalovirus exposure and HLA in healthy donors. The PCR ran on 60 Vbeta and 13 Jbeta primers. Repertoires were generated with immunoSEQ multiplex PCR, while TCRdb's copy carries only in-frame clones and drops some. The table records 110,000 to 150,000 clones, about 82% of them present only once. Sequencing was performed on PBMCs. The receptors originated from a woman aged 40-49 years in good health and CMV-seropositive.

The V gene is TRBV5-8, the J gene TRBJ2-6, with D perhaps TRBD1 (5 bases). Germline loops: CDR1 SGHTS, CDR2 YDEGEE. Trimming took off 4 bases at V and 6 bases at J, with 17 bases between the two ends. The CDR3 extends over 16 amino acids. The CDR3 DNA follows: TGTGCCAGCAGCAGCAGGGTACGGTCGGCGGCCAACGTCCTGACTTTC. Translating gives CASSSRVRSAANVLTF.

The chain is built from TRBV28 and TRBJ1-1, with 10 positions matching TRBD1. V was pared by 5 bases and J by 8 bases, with 5 bases of the junction left unmatched. Germline-derived CDR1 and CDR2 are MDHEN and SYDVKM. The CDR3 has 13 amino acids. The CDR3 sequence: CASSPLGQGEAFF. CDR3 nucleotide sequence: TGTGCCAGCAGTCCACTGGGACAGGGGGAAGCTTTCTTT.

The DNA of the CDR3 is TGTGCCAGTAGTCCTAGCGGGATCAGCACAGATACGCAGTATTTT. Its protein is CASSPSGISTDTQYF. This chain joins TRBV19 and TRBJ2-3, with TRBD2 matching 9 bases. CDR1 is LNHDA and CDR2 is SQIVND in the germline V gene (reference sequence). Trimming removed 5 bases from V and 0 bases from J; junction bases left unmatched: 3. The length of the CDR3 is 15 residues.

Comments on this clone: Germline is not matched at one junction end, which may reflect a read error. This chain uses TRBV7-7 with TRBJ2-1; 10 bases are a match to TRBD2. Germline loops: CDR1 SSHAT, CDR2 FNYEAQ (reference sequence). The CDR3 loop spans 17 amino acids. CDR3 region: CASSLGLAEVGDNEQFF. CDR3 sequence (DNA): TGTGCTAGCAGCCTTGGACTAGCGGAAGTAGGGGACAATGAGCAGTTCTTC.

In this sample, this clone turned up once. This rearrangement joins TRBV19 to TRBJ1-2; D possibly corresponds to TRBD1 (5 bases). Trimming pared 6 bases from V and 4 bases from J, leaving 12 bases between. The CDR3 spans 13 residues. Germline-derived CDR1 and CDR2 are LNHDA and SQIVND (reference sequence). CDR3 nucleotides: TGTGCCAGTAGGGCGGGGGTCGGCTATGGCTACACCTTC. Translated, it gives CASRAGVGYGYTF.

The rearrangement joins TRBV5-1 to TRBJ1-1, with D possibly TRBD1 on 5 matching bases. This CDR3 is built from 19 residues. Trimming pared 3 bases from V and 2 bases from J, leaving 26 bases between. The germline gives CDR1 SGHRS, CDR2 YFSETQ. CDR3 sequence (DNA): TGCGCCAGCAGCTCGAACCGGCGCGGGATCACGGGGGTTAACACTGAAGCTTTCTTT. Translation gives CASSSNRRGITGVNTEAFF.

In its sample, this clone was seen a few times. V usage is TRBV13 and J usage is TRBJ2-1; 10 bases are shared with TRBD2. This CDR3 region has 15 residues. V lost 2 bases to trimming and J lost 8 bases; unmatched junction nucleotides: 6. The V gene's germline CDR1 is PRHDT and CDR2 FYEKMQ (reference sequence). CDR3 bases: TGTGCCAGCAGCTTATTCCAGCGGGAGGGGCATGAGCAGTTCTTC. Residues: CASSLFQREGHEQFF.

Remarks on this clone: The same CDR3 can be traced to other DNA sequences in this sample. The chain combines TRBV19 with TRBJ2-5; TRBD2 aligns across 11 bases. Trimming cost V 3 bases and J 2 bases; bases outside gene matches: 2. CDR3 length: 15 residues. Germline CDR1 is LNHDA and CDR2 is SQIVND (reference sequence). The CDR3 region is CASSILAGGQETQYF. The CDR3 region has the DNA TGTGCCAGTAGTATTCTAGCGGGAGGTCAAGAGACCCAGTACTTC.

The chain recombines TRBV5-6 with TRBJ2-5; a possible D gene is TRBD2 (6 bases). With 0 bases removed from V and 11 bases from J, the gap between germline ends came to 8 bases. Germline V gene lookup returns CDR1 SGHDT and CDR2 YYEEEE. The CDR3 has 11 residues. Here the CDR3 DNA reads TGTGCCAGCAGCTTGGGGGGGGAGCAGTACTTC. Translating gives CASSLGGEQYF.

The genes are TRBV28 and TRBJ2-7; D may be TRBD2 (7 bases). Trimming shortened V by 10 bases and J by 4 bases, and 26 bases separated the two germline ends. This CDR3 is built from 16 residues. Germline V CDR1 and CDR2: MDHEN, SYDVKM. CDR3 protein: CATYRVLKGGKYEQYF. For the CDR3, the DNA is TGTGCCACCTACAGGGTCCTAAAGGGGGGGAAGTACGAGCAGTACTTC. The full variable domain, rest sourced from reference TRBV28 and TRBJ2-7, is DVKVTQSSRYLVKRTGEKVFLECVQDMDHENMFWYRQDPGLGLRLIYFSYDVKMKEKGDIPEGYSVSREKKERFSLILESASTNQTSMYLCATYRVLKGGKYEQYFGPGTRLTVT.

This chain connects TRBV30 to TRBJ2-3; TRBD2 agrees at 9 bases. CDR1 is GTSNPN, CDR2 SVGIG, per germline (reference sequence). V gave up 0 bases and J gave up 10 bases; unmatched junction bases: 14. The CDR3 consists of 16 residues. In nucleotides, the CDR3 is TGTGCCTGGAGTGTACCGGCGGGAGGGCCTGTGGATGCGCAGTATTTT. The encoded protein is CAWSVPAGGPVDAQYF.

The chain has TRBV4-2 and TRBJ1-4; D perhaps matches TRBD1 (5 bases). Germline CDR1 and CDR2: LGHNA and YNFKEQ. The CDR3 is 14 residues long. V was shortened by 7 bases and J by 7 bases, with 16 bases between the two germline ends. The CDR3 region has the DNA TGTGCCAGCACTCCTGTGACGCAGGGTGAAAAACTGTTTTTT. It is translated as CASTPVTQGEKLFF.

This chain uses TRBV7-2 with TRBJ1-2, with 10 positions matching TRBD1. V lost 3 bases and J lost 3; bases outside the gene matches: 4. The CDR3 extends over 15 amino acids. CDR1 is SGHTA and CDR2 is FQGNSA in the germline V gene. The CDR3 bases are TGTGCCAGCAGCTTTAAGGACAGGGGGGACTATGGCTACACCTTC. Translation: CASSFKDRGDYGYTF.

This sequence joins TRBV5-1 and TRBJ1-2; D is uncertain. The CDR3 loop spans 13 amino acids. V was pared by 0 bases and J by 4 bases, with 7 bases between. Looked up from germline, CDR1 is SGHRS and CDR2 is YFSETQ. CDR3 coding DNA: TGCGCCAGCAGCTTGGATGGGAGCTATGGCTACACCTTC. Its translation is CASSLDGSYGYTF.

The chain joins TRBV27 to TRBJ2-3; maybe TRBD1 (5 bases). Germline lookup yields CDR1 MNHEY and CDR2 SMNVEV (reference sequence). Trimming took 6 bases from V and 2 from J, leaving 12 bases between them. This CDR3 region has 14 residues. The chain's CDR3 is CASSLKGDTDTQYF. CDR3 DNA sequence: TGTGCCAGCAGCCTTAAAGGGGACACAGATACGCAGTATTTT.

V and J are TRBV30 and TRBJ1-4; 8 positions match TRBD1. Looked up from germline, CDR1 is GTSNPN and CDR2 is SVGIG (reference sequence). The ends lost 2 bases at V and 5 bases at J; junction bases unmatched: 7. CDR3 length equals 15 residues. In DNA form, the CDR3 reads TGTGCCTGGAGTCCGGGGGACAGGCGAAATGAAAAACTGTTTTTT. Its translation: CAWSPGDRRNEKLFF. Full variable domain (outside the CDR3, taken from reference TRBV30 and TRBJ1-4): SQTIHQWPATLVQPVGSPLSLECTVEGTSNPNLYWYRQAAGRGLQLLFYSVGIGQISSEVPQNLSASRPQDRQFILSSKKLLLSDSGFYLCAWSPGDRRNEKLFFGSGTQLSVL.

The chain employs TRBV30 and TRBJ1-1, with 8 bases matching TRBD1. Germline CDR1 and CDR2: GTSNPN and SVGIG (reference sequence). Trimming at V came to 2 bases and at J to 0 bases, leaving 11 bases not matched to a gene. The CDR3 runs to 17 residues. For the CDR3, the DNA is TGTGCCTGGAGTCTTGGACAGGGCCTAATCCTGAACACTGAAGCTTTCTTT. Its protein is CAWSLGQGLILNTEAFF.

The V call is TRBV7-9, the J call TRBJ2-5; a possible D gene is TRBD2 (5 bases). Per germline, CDR1 SEHNR and CDR2 FQNEAQ (reference sequence). CDR3 size: 14 residues. V gave up 1 base and J gave up 7 bases, with 13 bases separating them. The CDR3 DNA reads TGTGCCAGCAGCTTAGGAGGTCCCGAGGGGACCCAGTACTTC. Its translation: CASSLGGPEGTQYF.

V is TRBV18 and J is TRBJ2-4; the match to TRBD2 covers 9 bases. CDR1 is KGHSH, CDR2 LQKENI, per germline. This CDR3 is 18 amino acids long. The V segment lost 3 bases and the J segment 0 bases; nucleotides outside the gene matches: 9. The CDR3 nucleotides read TGTGCCAGCTCACCCTTTAGCGGGAGAGGGGTAGCCAAAAACATTCAGTACTTC. Translated: CASSPFSGRGVAKNIQYF.

The CDR3: CASRTAAEETQYF. For the CDR3, the DNA is TGTGCCAGCAGGACTGCTGCCGAAGAGACCCAGTACTTC. The chain has TRBV13 and TRBJ2-5; D gene ambiguous. Looked up from germline, CDR1 is PRHDT and CDR2 is FYEKMQ (reference sequence). The ends were cut back, 6 bases at V and 3 bases at J, with 11 bases in the middle. The CDR3 loop spans 13 amino acids.